The text below deals with one TCR beta chain. CDR1 is SGHTA and CDR2 is FQGNSA in the germline V gene. The CDR3 spans 15 residues. V was trimmed by 3 bases and J by 0 bases, leaving 11 bases between them. This sample stems from a study of graft-versus-host responses after intestinal transplantation. With approximately 200,000 irradiated, violet-dye-labeled stimulator cells, approximately 200,000 CFSE-labeled responder cells were plated. Sequenced by immunoSEQ multiplex PCR; TCRdb stores in-frame clones only, minus some. Of around 14,000 clones listed, around a third were seen once; the top ten hold about 2%.

Source: alloreactive CD8+ T cells from a mixed lymphocyte reaction culture, taken before intestinal transplant. Subset: CFSE-low proliferating T cells sorted from roughly six-day pre-transplant mixed lymphocyte reaction (GvH or HvG direction). The chain combines TRBV7-2 with TRBJ1-1, with D unclear. The receptor comes from a human patient who received an intestinal transplant. CDR3 nucleotide sequence: TGTGCCAGCAGCTTCACTCTCCTTATGAACACTGAAGCTTTCTTT. Its translation: CASSFTLLMNTEAFF. The variable domain in full, with the rest retrieved from reference TRBV7-2 and TRBJ1-1, is GAGVSQSPSNKVTEKGKDVELRCDPISGHTALYWYRQSLGQGLEFLIYFQGNSAPDKSGLPSDRFSAERTGGSVSTLTIQRTQQEDSAVYLCASSFTLLMNTEAFFGQGTRLTVV.